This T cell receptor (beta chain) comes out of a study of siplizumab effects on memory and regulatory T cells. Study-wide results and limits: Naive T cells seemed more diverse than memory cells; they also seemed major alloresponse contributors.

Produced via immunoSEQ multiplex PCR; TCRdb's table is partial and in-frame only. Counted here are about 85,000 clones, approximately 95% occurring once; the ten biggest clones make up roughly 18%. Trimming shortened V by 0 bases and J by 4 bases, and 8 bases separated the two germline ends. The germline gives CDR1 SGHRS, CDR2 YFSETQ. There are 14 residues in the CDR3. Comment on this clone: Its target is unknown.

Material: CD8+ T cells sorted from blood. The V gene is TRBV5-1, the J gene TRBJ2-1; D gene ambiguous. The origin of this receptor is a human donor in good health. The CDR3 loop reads CASSLASDYNEQFF. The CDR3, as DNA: TGCGCCAGCAGCTTGGCCTCTGATTACAATGAGCAGTTCTTC.